This TCR beta chain comes out of a study of OX40 agonist ivuxolimab in advanced cancers. Study outcomes and limitations: Relative to CD4+ cells, CD8+ T cells on average had more expanded clones.

As for this clone: Antigen specificity is unknown.

Assay used: immunoSEQ multiplex PCR; TCRdb lists only in-frame clones, some missing. Of roughly 57,000 clones listed, roughly 84% are singletons. The J segment lost 2 bases and the V segment lost 0 bases, leaving 9 bases of the junction unmatched. Germline V gene data show CDR1 as KGHSH and CDR2 as LQKENI. This CDR3 spans 18 amino acids. The TCR was taken from an adult with an advanced solid tumor such as melanoma, head and neck, liver or kidney cancer. The material was CD4+ or CD8+ T cells sorted from blood, obtained in a trial of the OX40 agonist ivuxolimab. The chain joins TRBV18 to TRBJ2-1, with TRBD1 identical over 8 bases. This chain's CDR3 is CASSPPQGARNPYNEQFF. CDR3 coding DNA: TGTGCCAGCTCACCACCGCAGGGGGCGCGGAACCCCTACAATGAGCAGTTCTTC.